A selection of T cell receptor beta chains follows, all from one sample in a study of blood T cell repertoires in COVID-19. Assay used: immunoSEQ multiplex PCR; TCRdb lists only in-frame clones, some missing. The sample includes some 300,000 clones, 85% to 90% seen only once; the top ten take roughly 2.9%. What was sequenced was PBMCs or T cells enriched from blood (not recorded which). The receptors stem from a woman aged 45-65 years who had been exposed to COVID-19. The CDR3 runs from the conserved cysteine through the conserved F or W.

TRBJ1-4	TRBV27	CASSSQGNNEKLFF
TRBJ1-5	TRBV5-1	CASSLQGGQPQHF
TRBJ2-7	TRBV14	CASSPSRGETYEQYF
TRBJ2-1	TRBV28	CASSPDRGSRYNEQFF
TRBJ2-7	TRBV5-1	CASIGQGGSEQYF
TRBJ1-1	TRBV18	CASSPDRGANTEAFF
TRBJ2-3	TRBV3-1/TRBV3-2	CASSQVADTQYF
TRBJ2-7	TRBV4-1	CASSRGTGVPYEQYF
TRBJ2-5	TRBV7-2	CASSSRTSRGETQYF
TRBJ1-1	TRBV15	CATTRDRGNTEAFF
TRBJ2-7	TRBV20-1	CSASKGQGIYEQYF
TRBJ2-3	TRBV5-8	CASSGGTSGGYTQYF
TRBJ2-2	TRBV6-1	CASSEQTGTGELFF
TRBJ2-2	TRBV10-3	CATYPGLAGREGTGELFF
TRBJ1-2	TRBV4-1	CASSQETRDYGYTF
TRBJ1-2	TRBV30	CAWSRDRSSVGYTF
TRBJ2-1	TRBV10-1	CASSQKPGQGSHNEQFF
TRBJ2-5	TRBV29-1	CSTGGGDQETQYF
TRBJ2-1	TRBV7-2	CASSAGLAYNEQFF
TRBJ2-3	TRBV30	CAWTLGLAGSADTQYF